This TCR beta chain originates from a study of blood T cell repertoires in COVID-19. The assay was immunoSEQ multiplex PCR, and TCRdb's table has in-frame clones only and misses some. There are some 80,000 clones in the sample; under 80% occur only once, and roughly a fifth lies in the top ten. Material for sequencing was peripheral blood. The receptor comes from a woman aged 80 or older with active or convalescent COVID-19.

The CDR3: CASSPLRGGRGPQHF. DNA of the CDR3: TGTGCCAGTAGTCCTCTCAGGGGAGGGCGGGGGCCCCAGCATTTT. The chain couples TRBV19 to TRBJ1-5; D might be TRBD1 (6 bases). Germline assignment: CDR1 LNHDA and CDR2 SQIVND (reference sequence). The CDR3 contains 15 residues. V lost 5 bases and J 9 bases, leaving 20 bases between the germline ends.